Presented here are 8 T cell receptor beta chains from one specimen sequenced in a study of early T cells in non-severe SARS-CoV-2 infection (dated by TCRdb to the early 2020s). The library was produced with 5' RACE. The instrument was a NextSeq 500. The public reads were quality trimmed at Q25 with fastp and then assembled into clones with MiXCR by TCRdb, keeping productive beta chains. Each CDR3 protein appears once, grouped with its most common genes and DNA. The sample table holds around 67,000 distinct CDR3 sequences, of which approximately 10% were seen once. Roughly 6.8% of the sample rests with the top ten. Sequenced sample: whole blood. Receptors originate from an adult who was a healthcare worker with PCR-confirmed SARS-CoV-2 infection or an uninfected control (not recorded which).

With respect to this clonotype: A much larger clone lies one base from this, so it may be a read error. CDR3 in amino acids: CASSYRESYEQYF. As DNA, the CDR3 is TGTGCCAGCAGTTACAGGGAATCCTACGAGCAGTACTTC. The chain recombines TRBV6-2 or TRBV6-3 with TRBJ2-7; D ambiguous. The germline V and J ends were trimmed by 2 bases and 1 base, with 6 bases remaining between them. This CDR3 is built from 13 residues. CDR1 and CDR2 from the germline V gene are MNHEY and SVGEGT.

This chain links TRBV2 with TRBJ2-6, with a possible D match to TRBD2 (5 bases). Germline V gives CDR1 SNHLY, CDR2 FYNNEI. The length of the CDR3 is 13 residues. V dropped 8 bases and J dropped 1 base, with 6 bases sitting between them. The CDR3 DNA is TGTGCCAGCCGGGAATCTGGGGCCAACGTCCTGACTTTC. This codes for CASRESGANVLTF.

This clonotype was observed a handful of times. V is TRBV12-3 or TRBV12-4 and J is TRBJ1-4, with D uncertain. The V end was cut by 7 bases, the J end by 5 bases, with 11 bases between. There are 13 residues in the CDR3. The CDR3 nucleotides are TGTGCCAGCACCACCCGAGGGAATGAAAAACTGTTTTTT. Protein: CASTTRGNEKLFF.

This sequence joins TRBV5-1 and TRBJ2-1; TRBD1 might be the D (5 bases). CDR3 length equals 14 residues. Trimming left V 0 bases short and J 6 bases short, with 10 bases between. CDR1 SGHRS and CDR2 YFSETQ come from the germline V gene. The CDR3: CASSLGSTVNEQFF. In DNA form, the CDR3 reads TGCGCCAGCAGCTTGGGGTCGACAGTCAATGAGCAGTTCTTC.

This chain's CDR3 is CASRTGSEGYTF. The DNA of the CDR3 is TGTGCCAGTCGGACAGGTTCTGAAGGCTACACCTTC. The V gene is TRBV27, the J gene TRBJ1-2; TRBD1 agrees at 7 bases. CDR1 is MNHEY, CDR2 SMNVEV, per germline (reference sequence). The CDR3 length is 12 residues. V trimming: 9 bases; J trimming: 8 bases; junction bases outside the gene matches: 9.

This sequence joins TRBV5-1 and TRBJ2-5; D call uncertain. The V end was cut by 2 bases, the J end by 3 bases, with 11 bases between. The CDR3 consists of 14 residues. Per the germline V gene, CDR1 is SGHRS and CDR2 is YFSETQ. CDR3 protein: CASSFGPPEETQYF. In DNA form, the CDR3 reads TGCGCCAGCAGCTTCGGCCCCCCAGAAGAGACCCAGTACTTC.

A few counts support this clonotype. The junction differs from germline at one of its ends, possibly a read error. V and J are TRBV7-2 and TRBJ2-7; D possibly corresponds to TRBD2 (6 bases). This CDR3 spans 13 amino acids. Germline V CDR1 and CDR2: SGHTA, FQGNSA. CDR3 coding DNA: TGTGCCAGCAGCAAACGGGACTCCCACGAGCAGTACTTC. Translated: CASSKRDSHEQYF.

This clonotype qualifies as large. The rearrangement links TRBV5-1 to TRBJ2-7; no definite D call. Germline V gene data show CDR1 as SGHRS and CDR2 as YFSETQ. V was clipped by 0 bases and J by 1 base, with 11 bases between them. The CDR3 consists of 15 residues. The CDR3 loop is CASSLGPDDSYEQYF. CDR3 DNA: TGCGCCAGCAGCTTGGGGCCAGATGATTCCTACGAGCAGTACTTC.